The present T cell receptor beta chain was sequenced within a study of Ad26.COV2.S vaccination and SARS-CoV-2 variants. Treatment indicated: some 20 received Ad26.COV2.S at low or high dose, single or two shots; 5 received placebo; per-sample allocation not given. The study sampled participants on day 63 after the first vaccine or placebo injection. The CDR3 has 16 residues. Germline-derived CDR1 and CDR2 are SGHDT and YYEEEE. V lost 3 bases to trimming and J lost 0 bases, with 15 bases between them. TCRdb keeps only in-frame clones here, not all; method: immunoSEQ multiplex PCR. The table has 430,000 or so clones, 89% seen once. The table lists this clone with a few counts.

The material sequenced was peripheral blood, taken in a trial of Ad26.COV2.S vaccine versus placebo. The V gene is TRBV5-6, the J gene TRBJ1-1, with D maybe TRBD1 (6 bases). This receptor was obtained from a person between 18 and 59 years old who received the Ad26.COV2.S COVID-19 vaccine or a placebo. The CDR3 is CASSWVTGAMNTEAFF. The CDR3, as DNA: TGTGCCAGCAGCTGGGTGACGGGGGCTATGAACACTGAAGCTTTCTTT. Using reference TRBV5-6 and TRBJ1-1 for the parts outside the CDR3, the full variable domain is DAGVTQSPTHLIKTRGQQVTLRCSPKSGHDTVSWYQQALGQGPQFIFQYYEEEERQRGNFPDRFSGHQFPNYSSELNVNALLLGDSALYLCASSWVTGAMNTEAFFGQGTRLTVV.